Listed below are T cell receptor beta chains from one sample, sequenced in a study of T cells after yellow fever vaccination. TCRdb analysed the 5' RACE reads with MiXCR anew, one entry per CDR3 protein. Of 250,000 to 350,000 distinct CDR3 sequences in the sample, around 8.6% were seen once. The sample here was CD4+ T cells sorted from PBMCs, taken 5 days after the yellow fever booster vaccination. These receptors came from a young man who received the YFV17D yellow fever vaccine. Both conserved end residues are part of each CDR3. D genes are given only for firm matches. Some rows have no size entry. The others give once, few or many, or a class for an expanded clone.

J gene,clone size,V gene,D gene,CDR3 protein,CDR3 DNA
TRBJ2-7,many,TRBV30,-,CAWGDGVYEQYF,TGTGCCTGGGGCGACGGAGTCTACGAGCAGTACTTC
TRBJ2-4,few,TRBV5-1,TRBD2,CASSPSGGQNIQYF,TGCGCCAGCAGCCCTAGCGGGGGGCAAAACATTCAGTACTTC
TRBJ1-2,few,TRBV15,-,CATSPARGGGYTF,TGTGCCACCAGCCCCGCCAGGGGCGGAGGCTACACCTTC
TRBJ2-3,-,TRBV24-1,TRBD2,CATSDERENTDTQYF,TGTGCCACCAGTGATGAGCGGGAGAACACAGATACGCAGTATTTT
TRBJ1-1,once,TRBV20-1,-,CSARRDAENTEAFF,TGCAGTGCTAGGCGGGACGCGGAGAACACTGAAGCTTTCTTT
TRBJ2-1,-,TRBV5-8,TRBD2,CASSRGVRPRDEQFF,TGTGCCAGCAGCCGGGGGGTAAGGCCGCGCGATGAGCAGTTCTTC
TRBJ1-2,few,TRBV5-1,-,CASSTGTANGYTF,TGCGCCAGCAGCACCGGGACGGCGAATGGCTACACCTTC
TRBJ1-1,-,TRBV28,TRBD1,CASSSRDRGRAFF,TGTGCCAGCAGCTCCCGGGACAGGGGACGAGCTTTCTTT
TRBJ2-2,many,TRBV10-3,-,CAISLQSGELFF,TGTGCCATCAGTCTCCAATCCGGGGAGCTGTTTTTT
TRBJ1-1,few,TRBV5-5,-,CASSTEGRGKAFF,TGTGCCAGCAGCACGGAGGGTAGGGGAAAAGCTTTCTTT
TRBJ2-3,-,TRBV20-1,-,CSATPRGAGTDTQYF,TGCAGTGCCACCCCTCGGGGGGCGGGGACAGATACGCAGTATTTT
TRBJ1-5,-,TRBV6-6,TRBD1,CASTLGQGAYQPQHF,TGTGCCAGCACCCTGGGACAGGGGGCCTATCAGCCCCAGCATTTT
TRBJ1-2,-,TRBV5-1,-,CASRRAGARHGYTF,TGCGCCAGCAGACGGGCAGGGGCTCGGCATGGCTACACCTTC
TRBJ1-1,-,TRBV7-9,-,CASSQEPVYTEAFF,TGTGCCAGCAGCCAGGAGCCGGTTTATACTGAAGCTTTCTTT
TRBJ2-5,-,TRBV20-1,TRBD2,CSAGGGGAETQYF,TGCAGTGCAGGCGGCGGGGGGGCAGAGACCCAGTACTTC
TRBJ2-5,-,TRBV18,TRBD2,CASSPPGVAGETQYF,TGTGCCAGCTCACCACCTGGGGTAGCGGGAGAGACCCAGTACTTC
TRBJ1-5,-,TRBV30,-,CAWSPMLGAQPQHF,TGTGCCTGGAGTCCCATGTTAGGCGCTCAGCCCCAGCATTTT
TRBJ1-6,many,TRBV7-9,-,CASSPDGPSPLHF,TGTGCCAGCAGCCCCGACGGGCCCTCACCCCTCCACTTT